The 12 T cell receptor beta chains presented below share a single source sample, sequenced in a study of blood T cell repertoires in COVID-19. Clones were read by immunoSEQ multiplex PCR, and TCRdb kept only the in-frame ones, dropping some. This sample has 200,000 to 250,000 clones, with approximately 84% found just once. The sequenced sample was peripheral blood. Receptor source: an elderly woman with COVID-19, enrolled during active disease.

This rearrangement joins TRBV2 to TRBJ2-2; TRBD1 matches at 7 bases. In germline, CDR1 is SNHLY, CDR2 FYNNEI. V trimming: 4 bases; J trimming: 4 bases; junction bases outside the gene matches: 6. This CDR3 contains 15 residues. DNA for the CDR3: TGTGCCAGCAGTGTAGAGGGACAGACCACCGGGGAGCTGTTTTTT. It codes for CASSVEGQTTGELFF.

The chain combines TRBV12-3 or TRBV12-4 with TRBJ1-5; D uncertain. V was trimmed by 4 bases and J by 7 bases, leaving 11 bases between them. The CDR3 covers 13 residues. CDR3 in amino acids: CASSSSREQPQHF. As DNA, the CDR3 is TGTGCCAGCAGTTCGAGCCGGGAGCAGCCCCAGCATTTT.

The chain uses TRBV6-5 and TRBJ1-1; D is possibly TRBD1 (6 bases). The CDR3 runs 15 residues. Germline loops: CDR1 MNHEY, CDR2 SVGAGI. The V end lost 4 bases, the J end lost 5 bases, and 17 bases lay between the germline ends. CDR3 region: CASSFSGRGRTEAFF. CDR3 DNA sequence: TGTGCCAGCAGTTTTTCCGGCAGGGGTAGAACTGAAGCTTTCTTT.

The chain joins TRBV7-9 to TRBJ1-2; tentative D call: TRBD1 (5 bases). The CDR3 extends over 13 amino acids. V dropped 3 bases and J dropped 8 bases, with 13 bases sitting between them. In germline, CDR1 is SEHNR, CDR2 FQNEAQ (reference sequence). The CDR3 loop is CASSLDTYGGYTF. CDR3 DNA: TGTGCCAGCAGCTTGGACACCTACGGGGGCTACACCTTC.

The chain couples TRBV3-1 (or the pseudogene TRBV3-2) to TRBJ2-3; D is possibly TRBD2 (5 bases). The germline gives CDR1 LGHDT, CDR2 YNNKEL (reference sequence). The CDR3 totals 13 residues. V lost 5 bases, J lost 4 bases, and 10 bases lay in between. The CDR3 nucleotides read TGTGCCAGCAGCGGGAGTTGGGCAGATACGCAGTATTTT. Translating it yields CASSGSWADTQYF.

The chain carries TRBV3-1 (or the pseudogene TRBV3-2) and TRBJ2-5; 9 positions agree with TRBD2. The V gene's germline CDR1 is LGHDT and CDR2 YNNKEL (reference sequence). This CDR3 is 16 amino acids long. Trimming cost V 1 base and J 1 base; bases outside gene matches: 4. CDR3: CASSQGLAGAQETQYF. In DNA, the CDR3 is TGTGCCAGCAGCCAAGGGTTAGCGGGGGCCCAAGAGACCCAGTACTTC.

This chain links TRBV3-1 (or the pseudogene TRBV3-2) with TRBJ1-1; 10 nucleotides agree with TRBD1. CDR3 length: 14 residues. CDR1 is LGHDT, CDR2 YNNKEL, per germline (reference sequence). V lost 4 bases and J lost 4; bases outside the gene matches: 3. In DNA, the CDR3 is TGTGCCAGCAGCCGAGGGGACAGGGGCACTGAAGCTTTCTTT. It yields the protein CASSRGDRGTEAFF.

J is TRBJ2-5 and V is TRBV3-1 (or the pseudogene TRBV3-2); 8 bases are shared with TRBD2. CDR3 length: 16 residues. J lost 4 bases, V lost 5 bases, and 12 bases had no gene match. CDR1 is LGHDT and CDR2 is YNNKEL in the germline V gene (reference sequence). CDR3 DNA sequence: TGTGCCAGCAGCAACAGCCAGCGGGAGTTAAGAGAGACCCAGTACTTC. Translation: CASSNSQRELRETQYF.

In this sample, this clone turned up once. J is TRBJ1-5 and V is TRBV2; 8 bases agree with TRBD1. This CDR3 is 16 amino acids long. CDR1 SNHLY and CDR2 FYNNEI come from the germline V gene. The ends lost 7 bases at V and 7 bases at J; junction bases unmatched: 15. The CDR3: CASTVRGLTSRQPQHF. The CDR3 DNA reads as TGTGCCAGCACCGTCAGGGGGCTGACCTCCCGGCAGCCCCAGCATTTT. The full variable domain, rest sourced from reference TRBV2 and TRBJ1-5, is EPEVTQTPSHQVTQMGQEVILRCVPISNHLYFYWYRQILGQKVEFLVSFYNNEISEKSEIFDDQFSVERPDGSNFTLKIRSTKLEDSAMYFCASTVRGLTSRQPQHFGDGTRLSIL.

A word on this clone: Other DNA sequences of this sample code for an identical CDR3. The rearrangement links TRBV5-6 to TRBJ2-7; D uncertain. The germline V gene has CDR1 SGHDT and CDR2 YYEEEE. The V gene lost 0 bases and the J gene lost 4 bases, with 11 bases spanning the gap. This CDR3 is built from 14 residues. The CDR3 sequence: CASSLGRHSYEQYF. Written as DNA, the CDR3 is TGTGCCAGCAGCTTGGGGCGACATTCATACGAGCAGTACTTC. The complete variable domain, with remaining parts taken from reference TRBV5-6 and TRBJ2-7, reads DAGVTQSPTHLIKTRGQQVTLRCSPKSGHDTVSWYQQALGQGPQFIFQYYEEEERQRGNFPDRFSGHQFPNYSSELNVNALLLGDSALYLCASSLGRHSYEQYFGPGTRLTVT.

The CDR3 sequence is CASSSPGLAGSSYNEQFF. CDR3 DNA: TGTGCCAGCAGCTCCCCCGGACTAGCGGGGAGCTCCTACAATGAGCAGTTCTTC. The chain combines TRBV7-3 with TRBJ2-1, with 12 nucleotides matching TRBD2. The CDR3 consists of 18 residues. Looked up from germline, CDR1 is SGHTA and CDR2 is FQGTGA. Unmatched junction bases numbered 7, after V lost 4 bases and J lost 0 bases.

This chain joins TRBV5-4 and TRBJ2-4; D is uncertain. The CDR3 covers 15 residues. Per the germline V gene, CDR1 is SGHNT and CDR2 is YYREEE (reference sequence). V was trimmed by 0 bases and J by 0 bases, leaving 7 bases between them. The CDR3 bases are TGTGCCAGCAGCTTGGACAGAATAGCCAAAAACATTCAGTACTTC. It encodes CASSLDRIAKNIQYF. Full variable domain (outside the CDR3, taken from reference TRBV5-4 and TRBJ2-4): ETGVTQSPTHLIKTRGQQVTLRCSSQSGHNTVSWYQQALGQGPQFIFQYYREEENGRGNFPPRFSGLQFPNYSSELNVNALELDDSALYLCASSLDRIAKNIQYFGAGTRLSVL.